This entry lists 23 T cell receptor beta chains sequenced from one sample in a study of cytomegalovirus exposure and HLA in healthy donors. Primers included in the PCR were 60 Vbeta and 13 Jbeta primers. The data were produced by immunoSEQ multiplex PCR, yet TCRdb's version contains in-frame clones alone and is incomplete. Altogether 170,000 or so clones are present, about 80% being singletons, with the ten largest covering 1%. Sequencing used PBMCs. The receptor set was obtained from a woman aged 45-59 years in good health and CMV-seropositive.

The CDR3: CASSPGGGFHEQYF. CDR3 in DNA: TGCGCCAGCAGCCCAGGAGGAGGGTTCCACGAGCAGTACTTC. The genes are TRBV4-1 and TRBJ2-7; D possibly corresponds to TRBD2 (6 bases). V lost 4 bases and J 5 bases, leaving 15 bases between the germline ends. CDR3 length equals 14 residues. Looked up from germline, CDR1 is MGHRA and CDR2 is YSYEKL.

The chain employs TRBV7-9 and TRBJ2-3, with 15 bases lining up with TRBD2. Trimming at V came to 5 bases and at J to 14 bases, leaving 8 bases not matched to a gene. From germline, CDR1 is SEHNR and CDR2 FQNEAQ (reference sequence). This CDR3 is 14 amino acids long. The CDR3 here is CASSPGTSGGKRYF. The CDR3 DNA follows: TGTGCCAGCAGCCCCGGGACTAGCGGGGGGAAACGGTATTTT.

V usage is TRBV6-5 and J usage is TRBJ1-4, with D possibly being TRBD1 (5 bases). The germline CDR1 and CDR2 sequences are MNHEY and SVGAGI. The CDR3 runs to 13 residues. Between the trimmed V and J ends, which lost 5 bases and 7 bases, there was a span of 11 bases. CDR3 in amino acids: CASSPGGGEKLFF. The CDR3 DNA reads as TGTGCCAGCAGTCCTGGGGGGGGTGAAAAACTGTTTTTT.

The chain carries TRBV7-2 and TRBJ2-3, with D perhaps matching TRBD1 (6 bases). V was trimmed by 7 bases and J by 0 bases, leaving 20 bases between them. Germline values: CDR1 SGHTA, CDR2 FQGNSA. The CDR3 length is 17 residues. The CDR3 DNA reads TGTGCCAGCACCTTTACAGGGAGTCCCTCTAGCACAGATACGCAGTATTTT. Protein product: CASTFTGSPSSTDTQYF. Together with reference TRBV7-2 and TRBJ2-3, the CDR3 gives the full variable domain: GAGVSQSPSNKVTEKGKDVELRCDPISGHTALYWYRQSLGQGLEFLIYFQGNSAPDKSGLPSDRFSAERTGGSVSTLTIQRTQQEDSAVYLCASTFTGSPSSTDTQYFGPGTRLTVL.

The chain combines TRBV9 with TRBJ2-2; D call uncertain. Trimming cost V 3 bases and J 0 bases, with 12 bases left between them. Germline loops: CDR1 SGDLS, CDR2 YYNGEE. This CDR3 spans 16 amino acids. The DNA of the CDR3 is TGTGCCAGCAGCGCTCAAATGGGCTCGAACACCGGGGAGCTGTTTTTT. It is translated as CASSAQMGSNTGELFF. Together with reference TRBV9 and TRBJ2-2, the CDR3 gives the full variable domain: DSGVTQTPKHLITATGQRVTLRCSPRSGDLSVYWYQQSLDQGLQFLIQYYNGEERAKGNILERFSAQQFPDLHSELNLSSLELGDSALYFCASSAQMGSNTGELFFGEGSRLTVL.

This sequence joins TRBV28 and TRBJ1-1, with TRBD1 matching over 9 bases. The V gene end was trimmed by 5 bases and the J gene end by 3 bases; junction bases not matched to a gene: 7. The germline CDR1 and CDR2 sequences are MDHEN and SYDVKM. The CDR3 totals 15 residues. CDR3 coding DNA: TGTGCCAGCAGTCAAATAGACAGGGGGTACACTGAAGCTTTCTTT. The encoded protein is CASSQIDRGYTEAFF.

This clone came up a few times. The J gene is TRBJ2-1, the V gene TRBV4-2; TRBD2 agrees at 7 bases. J lost 1 base, V lost 1 base, and 4 bases had no gene match. The CDR3 runs 16 residues. The V gene's germline CDR1 is LGHNA and CDR2 YNFKEQ. CDR3 loop: CASSQGSAGSYNEQFF. The CDR3 coding sequence is TGTGCCAGCAGCCAAGGTTCAGCGGGGTCCTACAATGAGCAGTTCTTC.

J is TRBJ1-4 and V is TRBV9; D ambiguous. Germline lookup yields CDR1 SGDLS and CDR2 YYNGEE. The CDR3 runs to 15 residues. V lost 0 bases and J lost 12, with 18 bases in between. This chain's CDR3 is CASSVDEAPPRELFF. CDR3 coding DNA: TGTGCCAGCAGCGTAGATGAGGCTCCACCTCGGGAACTGTTTTTT.

The gene calls are TRBV7-8 and TRBJ1-1; D perhaps matches TRBD1 (5 bases). V lost 7 bases, J lost 1 base, and 10 bases lay in between. Per the germline V gene, CDR1 is SGHVS and CDR2 is FQNEAQ. CDR3 size: 13 residues. The CDR3: CASIGHRNTEAFF. The CDR3 DNA reads TGTGCCAGCATCGGACACCGGAACACTGAAGCTTTCTTT. Full variable domain (outside the CDR3, taken from reference TRBV7-8 and TRBJ1-1): GAGVSQSPRYKVAKRGQDVALRCDPISGHVSLFWYQQALGQGPEFLTYFQNEAQLDKSGLPSDRFFAERPEGSVSTLKIQRTQQEDSAVYLCASIGHRNTEAFFGQGTRLTVV.

The chain couples TRBV7-2 to TRBJ2-5, with 8 bases fitting TRBD2. The CDR3 sequence is 15 residues long. V gave up 6 bases and J gave up 5 bases; unmatched junction bases: 11. CDR1 SGHTA and CDR2 FQGNSA come from the germline V gene. The chain's CDR3 is CASSSRGGRIETQYF. The CDR3 nucleotides are TGTGCCAGCAGTTCCCGCGGGGGGCGCATCGAGACCCAGTACTTC.

In the case of this clone: A much larger clonotype is one base distant, so this may be a read error. The chain is built from TRBV6-6 and TRBJ1-3; 8 bases fit TRBD1. CDR1 and CDR2 from the germline V gene are MNHNY and SVGAGI (reference sequence). CDR3 size: 16 residues. The CDR3 DNA is TGTGCCAGCAGACCTCCGGGACAGGCGGAAGGAAACACCACATATTTT. It yields the protein CASRPPGQAEGNTTYF.

The gene calls are TRBV5-5 and TRBJ2-3; TRBD2 matches 10 bases. V gave up 0 bases and J gave up 7 bases; unmatched junction bases: 14. The V gene's germline CDR1 is SGHKS and CDR2 YYEKEE (reference sequence). CDR3 length: 18 amino acids. The CDR3 here is CASSLVSVASGRGYTQYF. In DNA form, the CDR3 reads TGTGCCAGCAGCTTGGTCTCGGTGGCTAGCGGGAGAGGATATACGCAGTATTTT.

This chain uses TRBV7-2 with TRBJ2-3; 11 bases align to TRBD2. Trimming took 5 bases from V and 3 from J; bases not matched to a gene: 7. Germline V gene sequence: CDR1 SGHTA, CDR2 FQGNSA. The CDR3 runs 16 residues. CDR3 in DNA: TGTGCCAGCAGCAAAGGGGGGACTAGCGGAACAGATACGCAGTATTTT. Its translation is CASSKGGTSGTDTQYF.

V is TRBV28 and J is TRBJ2-1, with 16 bases that match TRBD2. CDR1 is MDHEN and CDR2 is SYDVKM in the germline V gene. V gave up 4 bases and J gave up 9 bases; unmatched junction bases: 9. This CDR3 is 17 amino acids long. CDR3 residues: CASSSPPGTSGGGEQFF. The CDR3 region has the DNA TGTGCCAGCAGTTCGCCCCCCGGGACTAGCGGGGGGGGTGAGCAGTTCTTC. Full variable domain (missing parts from reference TRBV28 and TRBJ2-1): DVKVTQSSRYLVKRTGEKVFLECVQDMDHENMFWYRQDPGLGLRLIYFSYDVKMKEKGDIPEGYSVSREKKERFSLILESASTNQTSMYLCASSSPPGTSGGGEQFFGPGTRLTVL.

V and J are TRBV7-2 and TRBJ2-7; 9 positions agree with TRBD1. Germline V gene sequence: CDR1 SGHTA, CDR2 FQGNSA. V lost 4 bases, J lost 5 bases, and 9 bases stayed unmatched. The CDR3 is 15 amino acids. As DNA, the CDR3 is TGTGCCAGCAGCTCAATGGGGACAGGGAGCGACGAGCAGTACTTC. It specifies CASSSMGTGSDEQYF.

The chain is built from TRBV7-9 and TRBJ2-7, with D possibly being TRBD1 (6 bases). The germline CDR1 and CDR2 sequences are SEHNR and FQNEAQ (reference sequence). The V end was cut by 4 bases, the J end by 5 bases, with 15 bases between. CDR3 length: 14 residues. Here the CDR3 DNA reads TGTGCCAGCAGCTCCCACAGGGTTGAGGACGAGCAGTACTTC. Its translation: CASSSHRVEDEQYF. The entire variable domain, with the rest obtained from reference TRBV7-9 and TRBJ2-7, is as follows: DTGVSQNPRHKITKRGQNVTFRCDPISEHNRLYWYRQTLGQGPEFLTYFQNEAQLEKSRLLSDRFSAERPKGSFSTLEIQRTEQGDSAMYLCASSSHRVEDEQYFGPGTRLTVT.

This clone appeared a few times. The chain uses TRBV19 and TRBJ1-6; TRBD1 matches 12 bases. The length of the CDR3 is 15 residues. Germline V CDR1 and CDR2: LNHDA, SQIVND (reference sequence). The J segment lost 8 bases and the V segment lost 5 bases, leaving 4 bases of the junction unmatched. CDR3 DNA: TGTGCCAGTAGTGCAGGGACAGGGGGCTATTCACCCCTCCACTTT. Protein product: CASSAGTGGYSPLHF.

The chain has TRBV5-4 and TRBJ1-2; D is unclear. The V gene lost 0 bases and the J gene lost 1 base, with 4 bases spanning the gap. The CDR3 totals 13 residues. Per the germline V gene, CDR1 is SGHNT and CDR2 is YYREEE (reference sequence). The CDR3: CASSLDSNYGYTF. CDR3 sequence (DNA): TGTGCCAGCAGCTTGGACAGTAACTATGGCTACACCTTC.

The chain employs TRBV15 and TRBJ2-5, with 7 positions matching TRBD1. The CDR3 contains 14 residues. Losses at the gene ends were 3 bases for V and 5 bases for J; bases not matched to a gene: 6. CDR1 LNHNV and CDR2 YYDKDF come from the germline V gene (reference sequence). This chain's CDR3 is CATSRNRGEETQYF. The CDR3 DNA reads as TGTGCCACCAGCAGGAACAGGGGTGAGGAGACCCAGTACTTC.

The V and J genes are TRBV9 and TRBJ1-1, with a tentative D call TRBD1 (6 bases). The CDR3 extends over 16 amino acids. The V gene lost 0 bases and the J gene lost 4 bases, with 16 bases spanning the gap. Germline V CDR1 and CDR2: SGDLS, YYNGEE. The CDR3: CASSVGTGMSSTEAFF. CDR3 DNA sequence: TGTGCCAGCAGCGTAGGAACAGGGATGTCGAGCACTGAAGCTTTCTTT.

The gene calls are TRBV4-2 and TRBJ2-1; 9 nucleotides match TRBD2. The CDR3 runs 16 residues. Germline V gives CDR1 LGHNA, CDR2 YNFKEQ. The trim removed 0 bases at V and 4 bases at J, leaving 4 bases unmatched. CDR3 sequence reads: CASSQEASGVYNEQFF. DNA for the CDR3: TGTGCCAGCAGCCAAGAAGCTAGCGGGGTGTACAATGAGCAGTTCTTC.

The table lists this clone with a few counts. This chain's CDR3 is CASSYSSGSVETQYF. The CDR3 coding sequence is TGTGCCAGCAGTTACTCAAGCGGGAGTGTGGAGACCCAGTACTTC. The genes are TRBV6-5 and TRBJ2-5; TRBD2 matches at 8 bases. Germline values: CDR1 MNHEY, CDR2 SVGAGI. The V gene end was trimmed by 0 bases and the J gene end by 5 bases; junction bases not matched to a gene: 5. The CDR3 is 15 residues long.

The chain has TRBV14 and TRBJ1-2; D is perhaps TRBD1 (6 bases). This CDR3 is built from 13 residues. Germline assignment: CDR1 SGHDN and CDR2 FVKESK. Trimming removed 1 base at V and 4 bases at J, with 7 bases between. CDR3 in amino acids: CASSQGRGYGYTF. As DNA, the CDR3 is TGTGCCAGCAGCCAAGGCAGGGGCTATGGCTACACCTTC.